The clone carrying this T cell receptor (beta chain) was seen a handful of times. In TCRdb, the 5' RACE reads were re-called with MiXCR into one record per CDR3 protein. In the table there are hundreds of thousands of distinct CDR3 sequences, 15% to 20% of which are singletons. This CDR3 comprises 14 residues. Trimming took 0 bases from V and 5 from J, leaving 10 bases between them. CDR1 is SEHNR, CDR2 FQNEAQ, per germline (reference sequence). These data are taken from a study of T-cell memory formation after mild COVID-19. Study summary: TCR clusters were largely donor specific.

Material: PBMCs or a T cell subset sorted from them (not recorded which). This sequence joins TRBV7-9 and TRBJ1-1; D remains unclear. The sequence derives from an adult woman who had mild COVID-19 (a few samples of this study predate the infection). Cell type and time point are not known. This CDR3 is CASSLAEGRTEAFF. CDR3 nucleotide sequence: TGTGCCAGCAGCTTAGCGGAAGGGAGGACTGAAGCTTTCTTT.